A selection of T cell receptor beta chains follows, all from one sample in a study of T cells in Graves' hyperthyroidism and ophthalmopathy. TCRdb reanalysed the multiplex PCR reads using MiXCR and keeps one entry per CDR3 protein. The table shows around 500,000 distinct CDR3 sequences, with 13% to 15% occurring only once. The material sequenced was blood. The receptors were sampled from a woman under 30 with Graves' hyperthyroidism. Each CDR3 is given with its conserved first and last residue. A D gene is named only where the DNA matches it firmly. Expanded clones get a size class; other rows say once, few or many, or leave the size out.

abundance,d_gene,j_gene,v_gene,CDR3aa,CDR3nt
few,.,TRBJ1-1,TRBV29-1,CSVEDGRDTEAFF,TGCAGCGTTGAAGATGGCAGGGACACTGAAGCTTTCTTT
once,TRBD1,TRBJ1-1,TRBV7-6,CASSLGQVPNTEAFF,TGTGCCAGCAGCTTGGGACAGGTGCCGAACACTGAAGCTTTCTTT
.,.,TRBJ2-1,TRBV18,CASSPPVGTSYNEQFF,TGTGCCAGCTCACCACCGGTCGGGACATCCTACAATGAGCAGTTCTTC
.,TRBD2,TRBJ2-5,TRBV12-3/TRBV12-4,CASSGGGGGGTQYF,TGTGCCAGCAGTGGGGGGGGGGGGGGGGGGACCCAGTACTTC
many,.,TRBJ1-5,TRBV2,CASFGGQKIDHGNQPQHF,TGTGCCAGTTTCGGGGGCCAAAAAATAGATCACGGCAATCAGCCCCAGCATTTT
.,.,TRBJ2-6,TRBV11-2,CASSVDRSGANVLTF,TGTGCCAGCAGCGTAGACAGGTCTGGGGCCAACGTCCTGACTTTC
few,.,TRBJ1-1,TRBV3-1,CASSHGREAFF,TGTGCCAGCAGCCACGGCAGGGAGGCTTTCTTT
many,TRBD1,TRBJ1-5,TRBV27,CASSLENTGGGQPQHF,TGTGCCAGCAGTTTAGAAAATACAGGGGGCGGTCAGCCCCAGCATTTT
many,.,TRBJ2-7,TRBV5-1,CASSLGGTSSYEQYF,TGCGCCAGCAGCTTGGGTGGAACAAGCTCCTACGAGCAGTACTTC
many,TRBD2,TRBJ2-5,TRBV11-2,CASSLQLAGGPGETQYF,TGTGCCAGCAGCCTCCAACTAGCGGGAGGCCCGGGAGAGACCCAGTACTTC
many,.,TRBJ1-2,TRBV7-9,CASSHEGAANYGYTF,TGTGCCAGCAGCCATGAAGGGGCAGCCAACTATGGCTACACCTTC
many,TRBD1,TRBJ1-2,TRBV2,CASRPPGGAYGYTF,TGTGCCAGCAGACCCCCAGGGGGCGCGTATGGCTACACCTTC
many,.,TRBJ2-2,TRBV3-1,CASSQDPPLAGRELFF,TGTGCCAGCAGCCAAGATCCCCCTTTGGCGGGTAGGGAGCTGTTTTTT
many,.,TRBJ1-2,TRBV6-1,CASRREPNYGYTF,TGTGCCAGCAGGCGGGAACCGAACTATGGCTACACCTTC
many,TRBD2,TRBJ2-2,TRBV30,CAWRRLADTNTGELFF,TGTGCCTGGAGGAGACTAGCGGATACGAACACCGGGGAGCTGTTTTTT
.,TRBD1,TRBJ1-5,TRBV19,CASRNRGTGQPQHF,TGTGCCAGTAGGAACAGGGGAACTGGTCAGCCCCAGCATTTT
few,TRBD2,TRBJ2-1,TRBV7-3,CASSTTSGLNEQFF,TGTGCCAGCAGCACCACTAGCGGCCTCAATGAGCAGTTCTTC
many,.,TRBJ1-2,TRBV27,CASSPIALRENYGYTF,TGTGCCAGCAGTCCGATCGCCCTGAGGGAGAACTATGGCTACACCTTC
.,.,TRBJ2-1,TRBV19,CASSMGGVYNEQFF,TGTGCCAGTAGTATGGGCGGGGTATACAATGAGCAGTTCTTC
.,TRBD2,TRBJ2-2,TRBV3-1,CASSPAGLAGGTIGELFF,TGTGCCAGCAGCCCTGCGGGACTAGCGGGGGGGACGATCGGGGAGCTGTTTTTT
many,.,TRBJ1-6,TRBV27,CASSFGGGMGTLHF,TGTGCCAGCAGTTTCGGGGGGGGAATGGGGACCCTCCACTTT
.,.,TRBJ2-1,TRBV10-1,CASSERGVGQFF,TGCGCCAGCAGTGAGCGCGGGGTAGGGCAGTTCTTC
few,TRBD1,TRBJ1-5,TRBV7-9,CASSLEDRGQPQHF,TGTGCCAGCAGCTTGGAGGACAGGGGGCAGCCCCAGCATTTT
many,.,TRBJ1-1,TRBV6-1,CASSVWGRGTEAFF,TGTGCCAGCAGTGTTTGGGGGAGAGGAACTGAAGCTTTCTTT
few,TRBD2,TRBJ2-1,TRBV5-1,CASGFASGLAGENEQFF,TGCGCCAGCGGATTCGCATCGGGACTAGCGGGAGAGAATGAGCAGTTCTTC
many,.,TRBJ1-1,TRBV30,CAWGRLNTEAFF,TGTGCCTGGGGGAGGTTGAACACTGAAGCTTTCTTT
few,.,TRBJ1-5,TRBV6-2/TRBV6-3,CASSWTENQPQHF,TGTGCCAGCAGCTGGACAGAGAATCAGCCCCAGCATTTT
many,.,TRBJ1-2,TRBV18,CASSPPGVDYGYTF,TGTGCCAGCTCACCACCGGGGGTAGACTATGGCTACACCTTC
many,.,TRBJ1-1,TRBV6-1,CASSGGPGGGAFF,TGTGCCAGCAGTGGGGGCCCAGGAGGGGGAGCTTTCTTT
many,TRBD2,TRBJ2-1,TRBV2,CASVLAGYNEQFF,TGTGCCAGCGTCCTAGCGGGTTACAATGAGCAGTTCTTC
many,.,TRBJ2-6,TRBV7-8,CASSFGRSGANVLTF,TGTGCCAGCAGCTTCGGCCGTTCTGGGGCCAACGTCCTGACTTTC
many,TRBD1,TRBJ1-5,TRBV27,CASNRGFGQPQHF,TGTGCCAGCAACAGGGGATTCGGACAGCCCCAGCATTTT
few,.,TRBJ1-5,TRBV27,CASSSRQGTNQPQHF,TGTGCCAGCAGTTCCCGGCAGGGCACAAATCAGCCCCAGCATTTT
many,TRBD1,TRBJ2-7,TRBV24-1,CATSAQGAGRLKQYF,TGTGCCACCAGTGCTCAGGGGGCAGGCCGCTTGAAGCAGTACTTC
few,.,TRBJ2-5,TRBV9,CASSVGVRTQETQYF,TGTGCCAGCAGCGTAGGGGTGAGGACCCAAGAGACCCAGTACTTC
many,.,TRBJ2-5,TRBV11-2,CASSLLGGAQETQYF,TGTGCCAGCAGCTTGTTAGGCGGAGCTCAAGAGACCCAGTACTTC
few,.,TRBJ2-2,TRBV4-2,CASSQIDRNTGELFF,TGTGCCAGCAGCCAAATCGACAGGAACACCGGGGAGCTGTTTTTT
many,.,TRBJ1-1,TRBV2,CARTQGGNAEAFF,TGTGCCAGAACACAGGGAGGGAACGCTGAAGCTTTCTTT
many,.,TRBJ2-5,TRBV18,CASSPPSGHRETQYF,TGTGCCAGCTCACCACCGAGTGGGCATCGAGAGACCCAGTACTTC
many,.,TRBJ2-7,TRBV2,CASRREFSYEQYF,TGTGCCAGCAGGAGGGAGTTCTCCTACGAGCAGTACTTC
many,TRBD1,TRBJ2-7,TRBV5-1,CASSSYRGQGYEQYF,TGCGCCAGCAGCTCTTACAGGGGGCAAGGCTACGAGCAGTACTTC
many,.,TRBJ1-2,TRBV7-2,CASSSRGYGYTF,TGTGCCAGCAGTTCCAGGGGCTATGGCTACACCTTC
many,.,TRBJ2-5,TRBV2,CASQMARAQETQYF,TGTGCCAGCCAGATGGCGCGGGCCCAAGAGACCCAGTACTTC
many,.,TRBJ1-5,TRBV2,CASQVLSNQPQHF,TGTGCCAGCCAGGTCCTCAGCAATCAGCCCCAGCATTTT